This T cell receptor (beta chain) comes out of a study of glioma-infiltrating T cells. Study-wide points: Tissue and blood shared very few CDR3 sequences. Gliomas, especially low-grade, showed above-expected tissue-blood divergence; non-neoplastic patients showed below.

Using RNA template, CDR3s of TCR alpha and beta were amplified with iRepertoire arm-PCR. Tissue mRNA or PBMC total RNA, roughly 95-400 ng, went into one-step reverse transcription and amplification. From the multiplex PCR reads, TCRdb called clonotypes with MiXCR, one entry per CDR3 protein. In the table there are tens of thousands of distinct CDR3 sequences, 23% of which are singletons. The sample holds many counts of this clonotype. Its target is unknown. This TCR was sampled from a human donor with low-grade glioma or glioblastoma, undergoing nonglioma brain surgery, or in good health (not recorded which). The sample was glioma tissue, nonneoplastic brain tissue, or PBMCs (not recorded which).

In DNA, the CDR3 is TGTGCCAGCAGCAGCGGGGGGATTAGCACAGATACGCAGTATTTT. Encoded protein: CASSSGGISTDTQYF. The J gene is TRBJ2-3, the V gene TRBV6-1; TRBD2 agrees at 9 bases. The CDR3 spans 15 residues. V trimming: 6 bases; J trimming: 0 bases; junction bases outside the gene matches: 4. From germline, CDR1 is MNHNS and CDR2 SASEGT.